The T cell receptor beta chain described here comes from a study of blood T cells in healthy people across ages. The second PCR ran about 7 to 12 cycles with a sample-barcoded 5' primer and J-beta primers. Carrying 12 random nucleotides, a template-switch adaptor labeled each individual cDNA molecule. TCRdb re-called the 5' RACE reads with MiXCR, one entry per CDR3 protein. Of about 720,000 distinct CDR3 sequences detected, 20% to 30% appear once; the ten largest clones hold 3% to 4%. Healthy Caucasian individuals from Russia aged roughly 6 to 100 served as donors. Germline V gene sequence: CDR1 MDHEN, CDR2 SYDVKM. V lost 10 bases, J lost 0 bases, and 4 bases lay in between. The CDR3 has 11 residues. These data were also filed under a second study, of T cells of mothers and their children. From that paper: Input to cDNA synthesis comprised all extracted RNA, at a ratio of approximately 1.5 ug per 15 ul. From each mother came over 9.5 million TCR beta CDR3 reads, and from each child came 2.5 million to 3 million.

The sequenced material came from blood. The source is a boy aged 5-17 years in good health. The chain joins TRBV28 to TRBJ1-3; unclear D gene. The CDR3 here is CATNSGNTIYF. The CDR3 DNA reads TGTGCCACAAACTCTGGAAACACCATATATTTT.